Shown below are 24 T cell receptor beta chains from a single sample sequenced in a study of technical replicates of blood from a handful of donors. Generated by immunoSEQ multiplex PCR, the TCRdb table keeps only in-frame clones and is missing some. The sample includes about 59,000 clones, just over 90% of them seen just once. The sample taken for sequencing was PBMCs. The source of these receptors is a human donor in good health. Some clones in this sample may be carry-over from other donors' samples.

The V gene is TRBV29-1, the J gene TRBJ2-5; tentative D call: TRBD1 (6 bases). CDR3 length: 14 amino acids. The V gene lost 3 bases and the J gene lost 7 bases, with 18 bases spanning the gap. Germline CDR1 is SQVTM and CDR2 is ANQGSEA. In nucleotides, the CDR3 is TGCAGCGTTGATCCAGGACAGCCGGCGGGGACCCAGTACTTC. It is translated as CSVDPGQPAGTQYF.

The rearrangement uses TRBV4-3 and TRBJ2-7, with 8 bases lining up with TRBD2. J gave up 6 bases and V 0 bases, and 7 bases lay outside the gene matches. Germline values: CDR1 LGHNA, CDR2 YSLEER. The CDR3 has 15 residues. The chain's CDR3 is CASSQDREGNAEQYF. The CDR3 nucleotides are TGCGCCAGCAGCCAAGATCGGGAGGGTAATGCCGAGCAGTACTTC.

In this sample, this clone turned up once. As DNA, the CDR3 is TGCAGTGCTAGACCTTACTACGAGCAGTACTTC. Amino acid sequence: CSARPYYEQYF. The chain carries TRBV20-1 and TRBJ2-7; D gene uncertain. Deletions cut 2 bases from V and 3 bases from J, with 5 bases between. Germline V CDR1 and CDR2: DFQATT, SNEGSKA (reference sequence). This CDR3 spans 11 amino acids.

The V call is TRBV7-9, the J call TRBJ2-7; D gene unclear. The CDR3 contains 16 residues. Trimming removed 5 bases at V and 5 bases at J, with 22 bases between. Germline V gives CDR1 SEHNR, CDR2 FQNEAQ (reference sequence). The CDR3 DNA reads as TGTGCCAGCAGCCCCCCCCAAGTTGGCTCCTTCCACGAGCAGTACTTC. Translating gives CASSPPQVGSFHEQYF.

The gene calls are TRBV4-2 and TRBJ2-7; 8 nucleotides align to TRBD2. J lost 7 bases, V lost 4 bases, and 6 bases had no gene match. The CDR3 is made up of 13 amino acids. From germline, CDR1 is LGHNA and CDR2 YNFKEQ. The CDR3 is CASSPGVAGEQYF. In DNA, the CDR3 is TGTGCCAGCAGCCCCGGGGTAGCGGGGGAGCAGTACTTC.

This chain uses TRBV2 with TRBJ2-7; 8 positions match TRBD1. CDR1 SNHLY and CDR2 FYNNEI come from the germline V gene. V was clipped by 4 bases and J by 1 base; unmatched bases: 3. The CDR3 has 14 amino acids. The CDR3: CASSGQGQSYEQYF. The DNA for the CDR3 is TGTGCCAGCAGTGGACAGGGGCAATCCTACGAGCAGTACTTC.

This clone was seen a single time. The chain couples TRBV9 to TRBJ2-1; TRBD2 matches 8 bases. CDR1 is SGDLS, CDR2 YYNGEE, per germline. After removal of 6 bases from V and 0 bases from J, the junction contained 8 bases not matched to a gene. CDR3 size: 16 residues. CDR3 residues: CASTTGGPTSYNEQFF. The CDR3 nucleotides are TGTGCCAGCACCACGGGAGGGCCGACCTCCTACAATGAGCAGTTCTTC. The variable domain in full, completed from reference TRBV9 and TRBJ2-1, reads DSGVTQTPKHLITATGQRVTLRCSPRSGDLSVYWYQQSLDQGLQFLIQYYNGEERAKGNILERFSAQQFPDLHSELNLSSLELGDSALYFCASTTGGPTSYNEQFFGPGTRLTVL.

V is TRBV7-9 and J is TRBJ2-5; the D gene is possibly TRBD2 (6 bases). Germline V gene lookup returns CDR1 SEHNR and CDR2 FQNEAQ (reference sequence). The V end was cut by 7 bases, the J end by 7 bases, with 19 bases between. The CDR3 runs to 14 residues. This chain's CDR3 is CASNRDSRLGTQYF. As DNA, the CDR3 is TGTGCCAGCAACCGGGACTCAAGATTAGGGACCCAGTACTTC.

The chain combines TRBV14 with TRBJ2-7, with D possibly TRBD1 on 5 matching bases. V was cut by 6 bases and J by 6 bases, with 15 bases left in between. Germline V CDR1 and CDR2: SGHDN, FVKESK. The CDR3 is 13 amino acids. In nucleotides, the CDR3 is TGTGCCAGCAGTTTGGGGCGTACGGGCGAGCAGTACTTC. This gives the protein CASSLGRTGEQYF.

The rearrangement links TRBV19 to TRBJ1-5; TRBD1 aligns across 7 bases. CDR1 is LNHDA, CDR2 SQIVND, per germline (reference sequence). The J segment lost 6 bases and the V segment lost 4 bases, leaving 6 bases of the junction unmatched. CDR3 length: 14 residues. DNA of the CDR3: TGTGCCAGTAGTACAACAGGGGATCGTCAGCCCCAGCATTTT. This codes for CASSTTGDRQPQHF.

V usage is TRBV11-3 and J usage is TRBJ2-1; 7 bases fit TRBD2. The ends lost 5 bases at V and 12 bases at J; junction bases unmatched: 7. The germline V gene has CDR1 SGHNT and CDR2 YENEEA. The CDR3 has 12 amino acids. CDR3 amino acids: CASSVGGSLQFF. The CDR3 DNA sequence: TGTGCCAGCAGCGTGGGGGGGTCATTGCAGTTCTTC.

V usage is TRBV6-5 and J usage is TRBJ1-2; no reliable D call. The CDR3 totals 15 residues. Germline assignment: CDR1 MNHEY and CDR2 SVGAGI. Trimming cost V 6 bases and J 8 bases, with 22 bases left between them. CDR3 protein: CASRLRREPQWGYTF. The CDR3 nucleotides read TGTGCCAGCAGGCTACGGAGGGAACCCCAGTGGGGCTACACCTTC.

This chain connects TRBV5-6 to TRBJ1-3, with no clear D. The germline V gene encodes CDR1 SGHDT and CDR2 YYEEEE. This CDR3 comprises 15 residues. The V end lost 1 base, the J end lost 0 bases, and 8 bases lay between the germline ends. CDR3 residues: CASSLPQHSGNTIYF. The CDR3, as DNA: TGTGCCAGCAGCTTGCCACAGCACTCTGGAAACACCATATATTTT.

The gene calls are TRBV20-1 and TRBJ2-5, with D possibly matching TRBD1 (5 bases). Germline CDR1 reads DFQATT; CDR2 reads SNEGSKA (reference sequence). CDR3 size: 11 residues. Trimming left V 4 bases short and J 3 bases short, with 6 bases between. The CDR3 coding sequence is TGCAGTGCTAAACAGGAAGAGACCCAGTACTTC. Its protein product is CSAKQEETQYF.

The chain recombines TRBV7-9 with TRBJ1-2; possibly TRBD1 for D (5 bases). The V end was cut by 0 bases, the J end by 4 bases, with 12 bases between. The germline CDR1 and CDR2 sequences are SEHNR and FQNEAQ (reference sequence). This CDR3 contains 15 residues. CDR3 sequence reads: CASSLALARVYGYTF. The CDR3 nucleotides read TGTGCCAGCAGCTTAGCGCTGGCCAGGGTCTATGGCTACACCTTC.

The CDR3, as DNA: TGCGCCAGCAGCCTAGCGGGGGGGCAGGGAGATACGCAGTATTTT. Its translation is CASSLAGGQGDTQYF. V usage is TRBV4-3 and J usage is TRBJ2-3, with TRBD2 matching 11 bases. Trimming removed 4 bases from V and 5 bases from J; junction bases left unmatched: 5. This CDR3 has 15 amino acids. Germline V gene lookup returns CDR1 LGHNA and CDR2 YSLEER.

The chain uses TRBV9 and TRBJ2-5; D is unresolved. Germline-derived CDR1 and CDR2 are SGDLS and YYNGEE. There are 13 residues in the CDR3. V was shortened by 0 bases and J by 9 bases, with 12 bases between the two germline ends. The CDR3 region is CASSVAGSQAQYF. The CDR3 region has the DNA TGTGCCAGCAGCGTAGCAGGTTCCCAGGCCCAGTACTTC.

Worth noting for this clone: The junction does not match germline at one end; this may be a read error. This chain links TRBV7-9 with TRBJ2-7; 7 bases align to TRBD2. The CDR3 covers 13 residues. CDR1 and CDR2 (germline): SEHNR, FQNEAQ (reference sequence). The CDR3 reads CASSVAGTYEQYF. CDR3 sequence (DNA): TGTGCCAGCAGCGTAGCGGGCACCTACGAGCAGTACTTC.

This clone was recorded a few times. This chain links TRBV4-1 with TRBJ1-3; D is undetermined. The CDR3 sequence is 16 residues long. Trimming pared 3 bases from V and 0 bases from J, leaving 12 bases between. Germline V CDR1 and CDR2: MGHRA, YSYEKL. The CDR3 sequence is CASSHIDMGSGNTIYF. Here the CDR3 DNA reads TGCGCCAGCAGCCACATAGACATGGGCTCTGGAAACACCATATATTTT.

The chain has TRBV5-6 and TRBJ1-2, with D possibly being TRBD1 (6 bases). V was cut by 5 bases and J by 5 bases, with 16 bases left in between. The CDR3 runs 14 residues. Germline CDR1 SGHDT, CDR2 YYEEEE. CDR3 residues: CASRRQDGKYGYTF. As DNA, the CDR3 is TGTGCCAGCAGAAGACAGGACGGTAAATATGGCTACACCTTC.

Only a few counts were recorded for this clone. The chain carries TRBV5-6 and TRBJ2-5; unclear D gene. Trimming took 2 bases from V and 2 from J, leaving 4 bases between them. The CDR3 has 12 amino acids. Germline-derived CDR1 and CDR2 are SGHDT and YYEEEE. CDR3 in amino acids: CASSFLQETQYF. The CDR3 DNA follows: TGTGCCAGCAGCTTCCTACAAGAGACCCAGTACTTC.

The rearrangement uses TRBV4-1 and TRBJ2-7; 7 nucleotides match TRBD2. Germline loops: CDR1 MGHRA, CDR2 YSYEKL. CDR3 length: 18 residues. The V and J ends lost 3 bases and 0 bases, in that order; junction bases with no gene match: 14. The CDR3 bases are TGCGCCAGCAGCCACGCAGTAGCGGGCCGACACCCCTCCTACGAGCAGTACTTC. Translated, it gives CASSHAVAGRHPSYEQYF.

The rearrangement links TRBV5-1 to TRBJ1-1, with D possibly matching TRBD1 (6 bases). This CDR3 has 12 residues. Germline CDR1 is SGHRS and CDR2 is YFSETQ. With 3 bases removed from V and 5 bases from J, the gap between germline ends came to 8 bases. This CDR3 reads CASSYDRTEAFF. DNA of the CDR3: TGCGCCAGCAGCTACGACAGGACTGAAGCTTTCTTT.

CDR3 nucleotide sequence: TGCGCCAGCAACCCGGGACAGGGGCAGGAGACCCAGTACTTC. This translates into CASNPGQGQETQYF. This chain uses TRBV5-1 with TRBJ2-5; 10 bases agree with TRBD1. The V segment lost 6 bases and the J segment 5 bases; nucleotides outside the gene matches: 7. CDR1 and CDR2 from the germline V gene are SGHRS and YFSETQ. This CDR3 region has 14 residues.